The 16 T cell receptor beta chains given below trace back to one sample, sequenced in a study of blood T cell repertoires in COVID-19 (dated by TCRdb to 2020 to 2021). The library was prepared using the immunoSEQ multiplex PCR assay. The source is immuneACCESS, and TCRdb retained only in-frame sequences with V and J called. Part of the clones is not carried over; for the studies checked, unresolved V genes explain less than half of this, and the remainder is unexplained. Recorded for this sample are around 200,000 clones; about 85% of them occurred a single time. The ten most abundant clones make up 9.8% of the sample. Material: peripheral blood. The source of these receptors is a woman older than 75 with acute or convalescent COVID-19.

Written as DNA, the CDR3 is TGCGCCAGCAGCTTGATGACCGGACAGGGGTTGGTTGAGCAGTTCTTC. Translating gives CASSLMTGQGLVEQFF. This rearrangement joins TRBV5-1 to TRBJ2-1; 9 bases are shared with TRBD1. The CDR3 consists of 16 residues. J was trimmed by 9 bases and V by 1 base; bases with no gene match: 11. The germline V gene encodes CDR1 SGHRS and CDR2 YFSETQ.

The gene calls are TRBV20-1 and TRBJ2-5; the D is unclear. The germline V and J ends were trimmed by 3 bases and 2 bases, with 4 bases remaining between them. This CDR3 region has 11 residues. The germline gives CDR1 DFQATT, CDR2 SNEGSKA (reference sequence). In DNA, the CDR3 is TGCAGTGCTAGTCAGCAAGAGACCCAGTACTTC. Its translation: CSASQQETQYF.

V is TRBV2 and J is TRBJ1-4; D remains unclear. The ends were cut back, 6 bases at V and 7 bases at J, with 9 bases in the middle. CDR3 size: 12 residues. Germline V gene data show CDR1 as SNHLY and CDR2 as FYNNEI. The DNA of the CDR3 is TGTGCCAGCAGAGAGAGGGTTGAAAAACTGTTTTTT. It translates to CASRERVEKLFF.

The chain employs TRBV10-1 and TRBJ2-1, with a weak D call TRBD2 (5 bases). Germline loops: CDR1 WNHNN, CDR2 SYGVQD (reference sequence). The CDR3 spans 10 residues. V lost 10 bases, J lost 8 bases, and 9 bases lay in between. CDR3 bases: TGCGCCACCCCGGAGGATGAGCAGTTCTTC. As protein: CATPEDEQFF.

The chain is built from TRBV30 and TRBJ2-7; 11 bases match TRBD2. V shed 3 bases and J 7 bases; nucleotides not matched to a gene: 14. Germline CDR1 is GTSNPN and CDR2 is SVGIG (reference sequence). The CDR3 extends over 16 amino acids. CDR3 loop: CAWSVAGGPSGWEQYF. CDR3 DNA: TGTGCCTGGAGCGTAGCGGGAGGGCCCTCCGGCTGGGAGCAGTACTTC.

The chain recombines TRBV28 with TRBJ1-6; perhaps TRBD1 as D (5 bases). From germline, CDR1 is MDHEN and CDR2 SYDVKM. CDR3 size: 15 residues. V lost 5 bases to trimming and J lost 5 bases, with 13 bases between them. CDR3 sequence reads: CASSPMIGDNSPLHF. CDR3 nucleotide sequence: TGTGCCAGCAGTCCAATGATAGGGGATAATTCACCCCTCCACTTT. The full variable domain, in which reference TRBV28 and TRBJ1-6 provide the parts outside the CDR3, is DVKVTQSSRYLVKRTGEKVFLECVQDMDHENMFWYRQDPGLGLRLIYFSYDVKMKEKGDIPEGYSVSREKKERFSLILESASTNQTSMYLCASSPMIGDNSPLHFGNGTRLTVT.

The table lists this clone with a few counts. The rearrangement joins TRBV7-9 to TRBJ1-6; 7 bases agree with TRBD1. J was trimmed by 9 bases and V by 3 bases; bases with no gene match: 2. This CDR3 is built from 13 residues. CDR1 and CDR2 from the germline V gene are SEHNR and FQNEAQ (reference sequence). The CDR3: CASSFPGGSPLHF. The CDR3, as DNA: TGTGCCAGCAGCTTCCCAGGGGGTTCACCCCTCCACTTT.

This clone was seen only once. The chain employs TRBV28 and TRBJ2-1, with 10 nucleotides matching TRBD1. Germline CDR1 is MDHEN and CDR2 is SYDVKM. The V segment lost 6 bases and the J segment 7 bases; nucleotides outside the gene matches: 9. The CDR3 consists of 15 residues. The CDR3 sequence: CASSLGGTGENEQFF. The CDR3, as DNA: TGTGCCAGCAGCTTAGGGGGGACAGGGGAAAATGAGCAGTTCTTC.

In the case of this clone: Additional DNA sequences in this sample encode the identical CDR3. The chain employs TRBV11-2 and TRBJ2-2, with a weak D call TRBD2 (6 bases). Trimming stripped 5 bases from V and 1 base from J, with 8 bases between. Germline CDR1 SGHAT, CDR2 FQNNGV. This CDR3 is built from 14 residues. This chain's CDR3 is CASSPGVNTGELFF. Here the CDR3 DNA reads TGTGCCAGCAGCCCGGGGGTGAACACCGGGGAGCTGTTTTTT.

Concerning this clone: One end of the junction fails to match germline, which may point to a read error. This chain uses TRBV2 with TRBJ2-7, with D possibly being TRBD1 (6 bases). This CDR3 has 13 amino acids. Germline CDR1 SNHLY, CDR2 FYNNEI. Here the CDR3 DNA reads TGTGCCAGCAGTGAATTGAACTGGGACATAGGTTGGTTC. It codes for CASSELNWDIGWF. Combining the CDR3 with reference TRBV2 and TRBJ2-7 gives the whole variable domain EPEVTQTPSHQVTQMGQEVILRCVPISNHLYFYWYRQILGQKVEFLVSFYNNEISEKSEIFDDQFSVERPDGSNFTLKIRSTKLEDSAMYFCASSELNWDIGWFGPGTRLTVT.

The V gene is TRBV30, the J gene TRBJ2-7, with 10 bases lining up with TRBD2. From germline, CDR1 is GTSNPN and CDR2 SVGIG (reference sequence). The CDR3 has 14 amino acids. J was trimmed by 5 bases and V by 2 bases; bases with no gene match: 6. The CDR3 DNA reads TGTGCCTGGAGTCCGACTAGCGGGTGGCACGAGCAGTACTTC. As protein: CAWSPTSGWHEQYF.

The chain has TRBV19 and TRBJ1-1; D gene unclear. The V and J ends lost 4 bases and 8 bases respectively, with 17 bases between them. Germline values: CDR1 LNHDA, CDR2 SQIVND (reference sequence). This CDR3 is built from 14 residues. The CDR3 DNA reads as TGTGCCAGTAGTAACCCCGGGTCCCGAGAGGAAGCTTTCTTT. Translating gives CASSNPGSREEAFF.

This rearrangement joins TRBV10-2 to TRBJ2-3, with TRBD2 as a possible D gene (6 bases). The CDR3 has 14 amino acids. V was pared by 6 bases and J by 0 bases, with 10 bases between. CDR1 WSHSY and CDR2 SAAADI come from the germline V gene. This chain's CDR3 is CASRLAQSTDTQYF. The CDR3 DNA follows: TGCGCCAGCAGGCTAGCGCAAAGCACAGATACGCAGTATTTT.

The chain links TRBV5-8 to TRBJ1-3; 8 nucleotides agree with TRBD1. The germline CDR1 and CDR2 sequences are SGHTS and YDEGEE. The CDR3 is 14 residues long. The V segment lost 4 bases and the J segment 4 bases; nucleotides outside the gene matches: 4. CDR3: CASSPGQVGNTIYF. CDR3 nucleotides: TGTGCCAGCAGCCCGGGACAGGTCGGAAACACCATATATTTT.

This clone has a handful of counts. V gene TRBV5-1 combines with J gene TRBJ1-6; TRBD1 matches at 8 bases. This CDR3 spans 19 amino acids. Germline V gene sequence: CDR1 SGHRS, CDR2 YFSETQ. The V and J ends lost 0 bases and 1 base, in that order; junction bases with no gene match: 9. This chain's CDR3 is CASSLGTGQGVSYNSPLHF. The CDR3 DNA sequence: TGCGCCAGCAGCTTGGGGACTGGACAGGGAGTATCCTATAATTCACCCCTCCACTTT.

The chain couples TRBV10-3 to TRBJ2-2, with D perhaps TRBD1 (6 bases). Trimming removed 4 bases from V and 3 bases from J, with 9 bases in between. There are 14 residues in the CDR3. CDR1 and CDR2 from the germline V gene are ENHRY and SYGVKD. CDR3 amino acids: CAISAGTHTGELFF. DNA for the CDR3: TGTGCCATCAGTGCGGGGACACACACCGGGGAGCTGTTTTTT.